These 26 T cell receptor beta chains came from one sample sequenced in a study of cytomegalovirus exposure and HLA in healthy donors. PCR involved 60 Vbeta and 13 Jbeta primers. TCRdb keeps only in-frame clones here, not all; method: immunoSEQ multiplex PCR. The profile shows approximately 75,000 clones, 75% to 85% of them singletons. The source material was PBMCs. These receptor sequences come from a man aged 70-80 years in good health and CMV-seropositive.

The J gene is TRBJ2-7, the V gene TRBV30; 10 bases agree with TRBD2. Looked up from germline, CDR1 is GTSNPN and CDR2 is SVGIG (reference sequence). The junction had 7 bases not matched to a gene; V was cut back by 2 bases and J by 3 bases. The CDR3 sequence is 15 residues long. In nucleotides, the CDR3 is TGTGCCTGGAGTCCCGCTCTAGCGGGAGTCTACGAGCAGTACTTC. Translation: CAWSPALAGVYEQYF. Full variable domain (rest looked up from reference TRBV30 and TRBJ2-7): SQTIHQWPATLVQPVGSPLSLECTVEGTSNPNLYWYRQAAGRGLQLLFYSVGIGQISSEVPQNLSASRPQDRQFILSSKKLLLSDSGFYLCAWSPALAGVYEQYFGPGTRLTVT.

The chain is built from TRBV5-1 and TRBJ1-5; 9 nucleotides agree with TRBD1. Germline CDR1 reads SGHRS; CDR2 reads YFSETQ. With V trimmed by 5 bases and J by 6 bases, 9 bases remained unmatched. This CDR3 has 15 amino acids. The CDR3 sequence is CASSPQGAEVQPQHF. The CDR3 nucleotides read TGCGCCAGCAGTCCACAGGGGGCAGAGGTTCAGCCCCAGCATTTT.

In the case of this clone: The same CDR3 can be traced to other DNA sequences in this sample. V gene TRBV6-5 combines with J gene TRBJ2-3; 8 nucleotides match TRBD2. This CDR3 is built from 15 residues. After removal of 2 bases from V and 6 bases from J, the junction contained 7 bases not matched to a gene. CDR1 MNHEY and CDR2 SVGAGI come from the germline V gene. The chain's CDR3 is CASSYGLAGPDTQYF. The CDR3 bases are TGTGCCAGCAGTTACGGACTAGCAGGGCCTGATACGCAGTATTTT.

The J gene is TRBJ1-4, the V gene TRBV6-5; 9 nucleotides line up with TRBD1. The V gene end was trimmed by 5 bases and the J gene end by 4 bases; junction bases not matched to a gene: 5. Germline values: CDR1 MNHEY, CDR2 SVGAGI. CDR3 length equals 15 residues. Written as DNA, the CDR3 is TGTGCCAGCAGTAGAGGACAGGGGAATAATGAAAAACTGTTTTTT. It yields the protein CASSRGQGNNEKLFF.

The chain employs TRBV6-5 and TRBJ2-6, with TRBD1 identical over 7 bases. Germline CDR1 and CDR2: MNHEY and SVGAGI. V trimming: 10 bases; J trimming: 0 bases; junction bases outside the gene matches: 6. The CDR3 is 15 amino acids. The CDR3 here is CATGTAFSGANVLTF. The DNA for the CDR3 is TGTGCCACCGGGACAGCCTTCTCTGGGGCCAACGTCCTGACTTTC.

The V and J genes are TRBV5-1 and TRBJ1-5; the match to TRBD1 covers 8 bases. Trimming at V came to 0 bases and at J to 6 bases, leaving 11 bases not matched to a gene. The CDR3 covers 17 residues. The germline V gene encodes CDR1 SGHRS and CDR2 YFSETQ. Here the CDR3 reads CASSLDARGPFSQPQHF. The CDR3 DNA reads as TGCGCCAGCAGCTTGGACGCCAGGGGGCCGTTCAGTCAGCCCCAGCATTTT.

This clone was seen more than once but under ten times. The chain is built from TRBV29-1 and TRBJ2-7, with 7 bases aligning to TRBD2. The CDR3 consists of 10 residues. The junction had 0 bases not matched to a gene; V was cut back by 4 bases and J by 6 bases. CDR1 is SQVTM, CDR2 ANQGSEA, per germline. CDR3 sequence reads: CSVGGGEQYF. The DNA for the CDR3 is TGCAGCGTTGGGGGGGGCGAGCAGTACTTC.

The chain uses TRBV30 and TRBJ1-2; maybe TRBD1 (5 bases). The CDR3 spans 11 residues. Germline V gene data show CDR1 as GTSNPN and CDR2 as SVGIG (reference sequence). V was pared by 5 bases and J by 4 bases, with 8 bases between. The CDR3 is CAWGHSYGYTF. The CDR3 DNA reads TGTGCCTGGGGACACTCCTATGGCTACACCTTC.

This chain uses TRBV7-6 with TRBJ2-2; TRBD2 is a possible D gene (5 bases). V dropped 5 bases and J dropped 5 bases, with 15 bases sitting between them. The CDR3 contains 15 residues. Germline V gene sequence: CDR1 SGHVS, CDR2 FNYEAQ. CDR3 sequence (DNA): TGTGCCAGCAGCCCCATGGGAGCTGGGACCGGGGAGCTGTTTTTT. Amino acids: CASSPMGAGTGELFF.

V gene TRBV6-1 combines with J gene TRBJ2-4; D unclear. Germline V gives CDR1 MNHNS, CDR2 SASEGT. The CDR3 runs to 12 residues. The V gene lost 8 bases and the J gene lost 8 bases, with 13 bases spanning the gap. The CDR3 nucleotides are TGTGCCAGCGGGTCAGAGAGGTACATTCAGTACTTC. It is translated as CASGSERYIQYF.

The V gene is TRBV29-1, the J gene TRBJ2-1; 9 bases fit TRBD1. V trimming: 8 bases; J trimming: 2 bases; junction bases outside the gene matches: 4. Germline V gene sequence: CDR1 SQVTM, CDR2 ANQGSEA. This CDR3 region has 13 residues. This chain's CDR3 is CSSGDRAYNEQFF. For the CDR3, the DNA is TGCAGCTCGGGGGACAGGGCCTACAATGAGCAGTTCTTC.

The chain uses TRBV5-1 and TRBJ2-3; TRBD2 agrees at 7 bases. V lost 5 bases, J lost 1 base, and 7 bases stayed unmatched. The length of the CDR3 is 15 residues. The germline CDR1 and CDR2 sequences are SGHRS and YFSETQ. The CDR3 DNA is TGCGCCAGCAGTGGGGGGGGTCATGGCACAGATACGCAGTATTTT. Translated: CASSGGGHGTDTQYF.

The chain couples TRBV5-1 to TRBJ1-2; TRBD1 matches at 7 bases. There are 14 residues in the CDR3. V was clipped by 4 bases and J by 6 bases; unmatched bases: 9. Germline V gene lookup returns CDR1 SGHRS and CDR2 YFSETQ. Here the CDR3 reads CASSPRQGGDGYTF. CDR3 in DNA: TGCGCCAGCAGCCCCAGACAGGGCGGTGATGGCTACACCTTC.

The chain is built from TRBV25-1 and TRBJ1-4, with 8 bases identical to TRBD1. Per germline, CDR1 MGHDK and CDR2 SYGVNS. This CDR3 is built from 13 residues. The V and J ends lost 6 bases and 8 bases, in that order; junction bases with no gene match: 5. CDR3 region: CASSRGRQEKLFF. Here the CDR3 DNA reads TGTGCCAGCAGCAGGGGGCGACAGGAAAAACTGTTTTTT.

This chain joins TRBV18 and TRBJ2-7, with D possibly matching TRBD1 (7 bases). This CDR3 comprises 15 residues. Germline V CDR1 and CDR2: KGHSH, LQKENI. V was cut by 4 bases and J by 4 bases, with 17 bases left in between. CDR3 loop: CASSLLDRRGYEQYF. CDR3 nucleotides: TGTGCCAGCTCACTACTGGACAGGAGGGGATACGAGCAGTACTTC.

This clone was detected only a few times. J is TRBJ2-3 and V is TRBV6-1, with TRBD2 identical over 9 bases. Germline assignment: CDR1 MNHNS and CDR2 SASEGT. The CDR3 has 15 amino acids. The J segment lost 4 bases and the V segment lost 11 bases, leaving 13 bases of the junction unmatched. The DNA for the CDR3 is TGTGCCGGAGCCTTCACAGCGGGGGGCTCAGATACGCAGTATTTT. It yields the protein CAGAFTAGGSDTQYF.

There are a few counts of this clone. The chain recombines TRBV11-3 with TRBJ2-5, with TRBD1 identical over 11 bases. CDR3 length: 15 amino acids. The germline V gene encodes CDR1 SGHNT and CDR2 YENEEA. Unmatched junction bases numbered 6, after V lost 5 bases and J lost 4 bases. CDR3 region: CASSPPGQGGETQYF. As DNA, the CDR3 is TGTGCCAGCAGCCCCCCGGGACAGGGGGGAGAGACCCAGTACTTC.

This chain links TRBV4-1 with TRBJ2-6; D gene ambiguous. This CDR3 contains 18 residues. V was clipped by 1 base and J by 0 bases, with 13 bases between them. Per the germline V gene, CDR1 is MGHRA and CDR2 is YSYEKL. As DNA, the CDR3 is TGCGCCAGCAGCCAAGGATTAGCTATACTCTCTGGGGCCAACGTCCTGACTTTC. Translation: CASSQGLAILSGANVLTF.

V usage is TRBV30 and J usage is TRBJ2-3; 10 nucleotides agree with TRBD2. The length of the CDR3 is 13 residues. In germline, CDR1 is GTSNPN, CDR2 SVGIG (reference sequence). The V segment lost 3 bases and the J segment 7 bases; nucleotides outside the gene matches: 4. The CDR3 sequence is CAWRTSGLNTQYF. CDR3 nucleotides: TGTGCCTGGAGGACTAGCGGGCTGAATACGCAGTATTTT.

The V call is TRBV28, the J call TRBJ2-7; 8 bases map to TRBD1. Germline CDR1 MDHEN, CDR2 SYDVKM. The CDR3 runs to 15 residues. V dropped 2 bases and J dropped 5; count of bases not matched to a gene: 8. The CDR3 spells CASSLVGRGRDEQYF. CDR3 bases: TGTGCCAGCAGTTTAGTGGGCAGGGGGCGCGACGAGCAGTACTTC.

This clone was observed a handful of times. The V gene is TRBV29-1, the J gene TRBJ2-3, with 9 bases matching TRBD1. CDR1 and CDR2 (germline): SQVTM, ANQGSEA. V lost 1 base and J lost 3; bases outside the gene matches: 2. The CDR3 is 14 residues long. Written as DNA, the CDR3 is TGCAGCGTTGAAGGGGACAGGGTGACAGATACGCAGTATTTT. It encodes CSVEGDRVTDTQYF.

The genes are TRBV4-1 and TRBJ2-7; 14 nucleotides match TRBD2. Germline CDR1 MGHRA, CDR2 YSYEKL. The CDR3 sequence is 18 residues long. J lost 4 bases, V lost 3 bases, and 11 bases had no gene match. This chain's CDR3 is CASSHGTSGGQVSYEQYF. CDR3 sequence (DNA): TGCGCCAGCAGCCATGGGACTAGCGGGGGCCAAGTATCGTACGAGCAGTACTTC.

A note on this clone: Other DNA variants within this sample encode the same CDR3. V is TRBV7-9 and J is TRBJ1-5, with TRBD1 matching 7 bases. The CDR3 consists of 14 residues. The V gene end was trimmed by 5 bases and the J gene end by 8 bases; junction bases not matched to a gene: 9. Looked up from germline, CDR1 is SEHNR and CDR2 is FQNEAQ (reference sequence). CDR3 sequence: CASSQGQAAEPQHF. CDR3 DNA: TGTGCCAGCAGCCAAGGACAGGCAGCTGAGCCCCAGCATTTT.

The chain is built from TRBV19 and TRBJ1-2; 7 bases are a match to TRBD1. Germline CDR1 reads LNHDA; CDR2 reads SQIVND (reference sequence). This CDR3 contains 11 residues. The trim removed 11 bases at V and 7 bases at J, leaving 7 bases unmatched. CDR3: CASGQALGYTF. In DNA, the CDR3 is TGTGCCTCCGGACAGGCCCTTGGCTACACCTTC. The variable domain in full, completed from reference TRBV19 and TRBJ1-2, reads DGGITQSPKYLFRKEGQNVTLSCEQNLNHDAMYWYRQDPGQGLRLIYYSQIVNDFQKGDIAEGYSVSREKKESFPLTVTSAQKNPTAFYLCASGQALGYTFGSGTRLTVV.

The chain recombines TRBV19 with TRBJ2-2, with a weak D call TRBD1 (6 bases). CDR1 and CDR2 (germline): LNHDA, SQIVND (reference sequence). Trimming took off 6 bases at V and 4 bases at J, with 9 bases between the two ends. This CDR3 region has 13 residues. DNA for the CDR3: TGTGCCAGTAGGGAAGGGGGCACCGGGGAGCTGTTTTTT. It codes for CASREGGTGELFF.

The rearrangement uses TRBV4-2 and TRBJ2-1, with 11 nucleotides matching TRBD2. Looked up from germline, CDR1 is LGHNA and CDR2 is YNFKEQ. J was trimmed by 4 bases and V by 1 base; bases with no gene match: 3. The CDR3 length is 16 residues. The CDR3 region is CASSQAGTSGYNEQFF. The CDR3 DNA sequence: TGTGCCAGCAGCCAAGCCGGGACTAGCGGTTACAATGAGCAGTTCTTC.